The 5 T cell receptor beta chains below all came from one sample that was sequenced in a study of shared clonotypes between healthy human individuals. Measured with immunoSEQ multiplex PCR; TCRdb has only the in-frame clones, and not every one. This sample carries roughly 1 million clones, 65% to 80% of them seen once, and the ten largest clones take about 1.5%. Sequenced sample: memory CD4+ T cells sorted from blood. Subset here: CD45RA-negative fraction. These receptors all come from a young man in good health.

The chain links TRBV6-5 to TRBJ1-6; D is possibly TRBD1 (6 bases). Trimming took 7 bases from V and 6 from J, leaving 16 bases between them. The CDR3 covers 15 residues. Germline V gene lookup returns CDR1 MNHEY and CDR2 SVGAGI. The CDR3 bases are TGTGCCAGCACCCGATCGACAGGCAGTAATTCACCCCTCCACTTT. Translated, it gives CASTRSTGSNSPLHF.

This clone is a singleton in its sample. The chain couples TRBV28 to TRBJ2-7; D is uncertain. The CDR3 consists of 15 residues. V shed 1 base and J shed 3 bases, with 13 bases lying between them. Germline V gives CDR1 MDHEN, CDR2 SYDVKM. Here the CDR3 DNA reads TGTGCCAGCAGTTTATCCGCTACAAAGGGCTACGAGCAGTACTTC. It codes for CASSLSATKGYEQYF. Full variable domain (remainder filled in from reference TRBV28 and TRBJ2-7): DVKVTQSSRYLVKRTGEKVFLECVQDMDHENMFWYRQDPGLGLRLIYFSYDVKMKEKGDIPEGYSVSREKKERFSLILESASTNQTSMYLCASSLSATKGYEQYFGPGTRLTVT.

The sample holds one count of this clone. This CDR3 is CASRELAGGEDTQYF. The CDR3 region has the DNA TGTGCCAGCAGGGAACTAGCGGGAGGGGAAGATACGCAGTATTTT. The V gene is TRBV2, the J gene TRBJ2-3; TRBD2 matches 13 bases. From germline, CDR1 is SNHLY and CDR2 FYNNEI. After removal of 6 bases from V and 5 bases from J, the junction contained 5 bases not matched to a gene. The CDR3 sequence is 15 residues long.

This clone appeared a few times. This sample also contains other DNA sequences that code for the same CDR3. The chain carries TRBV9 and TRBJ1-3; tentatively, D is TRBD1 (6 bases). CDR1 is SGDLS and CDR2 is YYNGEE in the germline V gene. This CDR3 has 15 amino acids. V was clipped by 3 bases and J by 0 bases, with 10 bases between them. The CDR3: CASSATGNSGNTIYF. CDR3 bases: TGTGCCAGCAGCGCCACAGGGAACTCTGGAAACACCATATATTTT.

This clone was recorded at least ten times. This chain connects TRBV5-1 to TRBJ2-7; 12 bases align to TRBD2. CDR3 length equals 16 residues. With V trimmed by 1 base and J by 3 bases, 5 bases remained unmatched. CDR1 and CDR2 from the germline V gene are SGHRS and YFSETQ. CDR3 coding DNA: TGCGCCAGCAGCTTGACCGGGACTAGCGGGCACTACGAGCAGTACTTC. This sequence encodes CASSLTGTSGHYEQYF.